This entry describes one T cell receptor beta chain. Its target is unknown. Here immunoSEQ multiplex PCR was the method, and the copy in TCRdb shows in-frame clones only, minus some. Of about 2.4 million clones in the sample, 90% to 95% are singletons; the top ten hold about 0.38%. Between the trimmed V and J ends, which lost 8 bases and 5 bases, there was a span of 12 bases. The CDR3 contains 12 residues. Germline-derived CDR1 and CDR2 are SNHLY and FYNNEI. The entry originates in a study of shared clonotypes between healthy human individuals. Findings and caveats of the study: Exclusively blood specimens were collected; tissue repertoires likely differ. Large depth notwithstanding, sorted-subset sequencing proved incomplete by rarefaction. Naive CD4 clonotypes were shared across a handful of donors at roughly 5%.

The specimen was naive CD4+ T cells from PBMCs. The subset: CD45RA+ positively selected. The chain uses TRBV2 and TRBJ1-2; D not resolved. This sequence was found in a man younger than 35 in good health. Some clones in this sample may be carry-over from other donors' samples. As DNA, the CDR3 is TGTGCCAGCCAAGACCTTGGGTATGGCTACACCTTC. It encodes CASQDLGYGYTF.